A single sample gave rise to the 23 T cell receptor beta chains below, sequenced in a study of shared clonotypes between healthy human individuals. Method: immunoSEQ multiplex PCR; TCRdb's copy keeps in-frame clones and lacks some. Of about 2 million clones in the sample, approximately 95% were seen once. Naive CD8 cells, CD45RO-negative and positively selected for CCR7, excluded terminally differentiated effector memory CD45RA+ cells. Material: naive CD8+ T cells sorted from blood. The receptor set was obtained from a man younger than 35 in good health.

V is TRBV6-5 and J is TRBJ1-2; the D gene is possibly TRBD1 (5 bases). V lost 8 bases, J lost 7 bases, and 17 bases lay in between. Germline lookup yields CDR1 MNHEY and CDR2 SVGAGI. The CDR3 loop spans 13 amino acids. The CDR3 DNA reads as TGTGCCAGCCTGGGGGGGGTAGCCGCTGGCTACACCTTC. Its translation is CASLGGVAAGYTF.

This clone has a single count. As DNA, the CDR3 is TGTGCCAGTACTGACTACTCCACCCTGAATCAGCCCCAGCATTTT. As protein: CASTDYSTLNQPQHF. The chain is built from TRBV19 and TRBJ1-5; D gene ambiguous. CDR1 is LNHDA, CDR2 SQIVND, per germline (reference sequence). This CDR3 has 15 amino acids. Trimming took off 7 bases at V and 4 bases at J, with 17 bases between the two ends.

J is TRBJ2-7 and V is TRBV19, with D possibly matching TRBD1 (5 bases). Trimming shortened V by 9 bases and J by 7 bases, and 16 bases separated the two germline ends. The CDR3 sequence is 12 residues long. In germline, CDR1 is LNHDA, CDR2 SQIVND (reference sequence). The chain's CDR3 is CASREWEGEQYF. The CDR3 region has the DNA TGTGCCAGCAGGGAATGGGAAGGAGAGCAGTACTTC.

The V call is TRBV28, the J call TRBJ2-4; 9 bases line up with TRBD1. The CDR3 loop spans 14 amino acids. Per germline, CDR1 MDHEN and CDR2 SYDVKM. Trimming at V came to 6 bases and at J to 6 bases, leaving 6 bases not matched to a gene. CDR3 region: CASRWGQGRNIQYF. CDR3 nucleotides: TGTGCCAGCAGATGGGGACAGGGTAGAAACATTCAGTACTTC. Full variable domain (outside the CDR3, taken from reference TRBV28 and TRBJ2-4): DVKVTQSSRYLVKRTGEKVFLECVQDMDHENMFWYRQDPGLGLRLIYFSYDVKMKEKGDIPEGYSVSREKKERFSLILESASTNQTSMYLCASRWGQGRNIQYFGAGTRLSVL.

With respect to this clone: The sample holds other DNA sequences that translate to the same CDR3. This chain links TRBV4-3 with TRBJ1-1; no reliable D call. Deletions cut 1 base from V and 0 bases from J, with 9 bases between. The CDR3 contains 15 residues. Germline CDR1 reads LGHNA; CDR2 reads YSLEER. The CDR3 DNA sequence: TGCGCCAGCAGCCAAGCGGGCACGTTGAACACTGAAGCTTTCTTT. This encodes CASSQAGTLNTEAFF.

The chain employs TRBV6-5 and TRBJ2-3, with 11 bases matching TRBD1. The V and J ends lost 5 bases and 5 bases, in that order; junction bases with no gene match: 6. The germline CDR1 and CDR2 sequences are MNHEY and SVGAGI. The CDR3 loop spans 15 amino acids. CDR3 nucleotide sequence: TGTGCCAGCAGTAGGACAGGGGGCGCGGTAGATACGCAGTATTTT. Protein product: CASSRTGGAVDTQYF.

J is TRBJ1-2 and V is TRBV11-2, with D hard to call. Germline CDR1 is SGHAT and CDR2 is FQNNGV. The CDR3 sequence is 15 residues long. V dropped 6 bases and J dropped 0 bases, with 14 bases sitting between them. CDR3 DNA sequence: TGTGCCAGCAGTCCGGGAGGAACACCTAACTATGGCTACACCTTC. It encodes CASSPGGTPNYGYTF.

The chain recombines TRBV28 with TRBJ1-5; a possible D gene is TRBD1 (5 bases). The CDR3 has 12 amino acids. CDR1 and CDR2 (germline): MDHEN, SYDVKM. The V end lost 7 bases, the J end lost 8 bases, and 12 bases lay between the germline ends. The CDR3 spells CASNSQEEPQHF. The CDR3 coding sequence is TGTGCCAGCAATTCACAGGAGGAGCCCCAGCATTTT.

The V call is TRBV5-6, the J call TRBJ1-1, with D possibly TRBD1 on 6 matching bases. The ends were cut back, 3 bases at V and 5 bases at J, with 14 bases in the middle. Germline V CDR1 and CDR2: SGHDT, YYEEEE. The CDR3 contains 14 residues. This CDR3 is CASSYTGTSTEAFF. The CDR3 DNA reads TGTGCCAGCAGCTACACCGGGACATCTACTGAAGCTTTCTTT. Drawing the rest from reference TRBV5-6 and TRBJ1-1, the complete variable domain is DAGVTQSPTHLIKTRGQQVTLRCSPKSGHDTVSWYQQALGQGPQFIFQYYEEEERQRGNFPDRFSGHQFPNYSSELNVNALLLGDSALYLCASSYTGTSTEAFFGQGTRLTVV.

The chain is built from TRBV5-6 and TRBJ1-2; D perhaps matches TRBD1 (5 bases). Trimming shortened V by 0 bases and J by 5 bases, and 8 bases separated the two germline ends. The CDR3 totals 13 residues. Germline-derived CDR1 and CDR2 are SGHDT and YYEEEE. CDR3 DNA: TGTGCCAGCAGCTTGGACAGGCAATATGGCTACACCTTC. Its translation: CASSLDRQYGYTF.

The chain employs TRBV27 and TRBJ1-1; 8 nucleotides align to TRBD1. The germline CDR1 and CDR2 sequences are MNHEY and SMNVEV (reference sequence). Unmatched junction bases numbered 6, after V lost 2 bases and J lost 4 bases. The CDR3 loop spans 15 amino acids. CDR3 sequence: CASSLRTGLGTEAFF. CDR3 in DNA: TGTGCCAGCAGTTTAAGGACAGGGCTGGGCACTGAAGCTTTCTTT.

CDR3 sequence reads: CASSLEGQRDEQYF. As DNA, the CDR3 is TGTGCCAGCAGCTTAGAGGGACAACGCGACGAGCAGTACTTC. The rearrangement uses TRBV7-9 and TRBJ2-7, with D possibly TRBD1 on 6 matching bases. V lost 1 base and J 5 bases, leaving 12 bases between the germline ends. The germline gives CDR1 SEHNR, CDR2 FQNEAQ (reference sequence). The CDR3 extends over 14 amino acids.

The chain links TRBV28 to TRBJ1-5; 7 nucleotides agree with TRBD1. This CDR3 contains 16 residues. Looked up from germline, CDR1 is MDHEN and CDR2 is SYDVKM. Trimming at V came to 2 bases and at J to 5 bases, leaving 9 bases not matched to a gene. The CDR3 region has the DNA TGTGCCAGCAGTTTAGGCCACCAGGGGGGGGATCAGCCCCAGCATTTT. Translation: CASSLGHQGGDQPQHF.

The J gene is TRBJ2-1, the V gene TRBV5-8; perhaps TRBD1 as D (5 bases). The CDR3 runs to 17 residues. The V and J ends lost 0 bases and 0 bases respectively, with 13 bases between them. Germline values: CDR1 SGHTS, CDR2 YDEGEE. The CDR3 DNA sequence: TGTGCCAGCAGCTTGGATACAGGACCCCTCTCCTACAATGAGCAGTTCTTC. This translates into CASSLDTGPLSYNEQFF.

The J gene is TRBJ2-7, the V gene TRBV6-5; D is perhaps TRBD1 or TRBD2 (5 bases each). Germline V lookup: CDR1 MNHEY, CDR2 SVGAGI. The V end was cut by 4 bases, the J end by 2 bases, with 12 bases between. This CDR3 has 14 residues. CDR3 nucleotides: TGTGCCAGCAGTTTTAGGGACGGGACCTACGAGCAGTACTTC. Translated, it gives CASSFRDGTYEQYF.

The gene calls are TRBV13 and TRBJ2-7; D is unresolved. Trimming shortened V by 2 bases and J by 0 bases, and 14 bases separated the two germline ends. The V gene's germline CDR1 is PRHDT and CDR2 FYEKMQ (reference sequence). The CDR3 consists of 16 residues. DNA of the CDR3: TGTGCCAGCAGCTTAAACCCCGAGTGGGGCTCCTACGAGCAGTACTTC. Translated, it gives CASSLNPEWGSYEQYF.

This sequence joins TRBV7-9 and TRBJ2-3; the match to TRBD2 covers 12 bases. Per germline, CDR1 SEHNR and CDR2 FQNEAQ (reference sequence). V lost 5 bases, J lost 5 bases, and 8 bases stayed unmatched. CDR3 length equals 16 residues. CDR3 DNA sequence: TGTGCCAGCAGCCCCCGACTAGCGGGAGTAGAAGATACGCAGTATTTT. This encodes CASSPRLAGVEDTQYF.

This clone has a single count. As DNA, the CDR3 is TGTGCCAGCAGCGGACGAGGGCCCTCTGGGGCCAACGTCCTGACTTTC. This encodes CASSGRGPSGANVLTF. The chain links TRBV9 to TRBJ2-6; a possible D gene is TRBD2 (5 bases). CDR3 size: 16 residues. V lost 3 bases, J lost 0 bases, and 10 bases lay in between. Germline V gene data show CDR1 as SGDLS and CDR2 as YYNGEE. Complete variable domain (other parts from reference TRBV9 and TRBJ2-6): DSGVTQTPKHLITATGQRVTLRCSPRSGDLSVYWYQQSLDQGLQFLIQYYNGEERAKGNILERFSAQQFPDLHSELNLSSLELGDSALYFCASSGRGPSGANVLTFGAGSRLTVL.

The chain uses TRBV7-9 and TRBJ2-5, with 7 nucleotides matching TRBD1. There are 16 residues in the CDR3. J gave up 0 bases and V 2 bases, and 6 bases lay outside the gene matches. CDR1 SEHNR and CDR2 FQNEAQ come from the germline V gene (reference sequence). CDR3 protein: CASSLFQGQNQETQYF. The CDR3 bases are TGTGCCAGCAGCTTATTTCAGGGACAGAACCAAGAGACCCAGTACTTC. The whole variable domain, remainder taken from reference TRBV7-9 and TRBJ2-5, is DTGVSQNPRHKITKRGQNVTFRCDPISEHNRLYWYRQTLGQGPEFLTYFQNEAQLEKSRLLSDRFSAERPKGSFSTLEIQRTEQGDSAMYLCASSLFQGQNQETQYFGPGTRLLVL.

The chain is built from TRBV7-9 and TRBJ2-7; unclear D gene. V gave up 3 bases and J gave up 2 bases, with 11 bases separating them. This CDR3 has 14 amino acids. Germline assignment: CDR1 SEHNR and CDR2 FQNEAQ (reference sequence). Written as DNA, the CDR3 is TGTGCCAGCAGCTTGTTAGAGATCGCCTACGAGCAGTACTTC. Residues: CASSLLEIAYEQYF.

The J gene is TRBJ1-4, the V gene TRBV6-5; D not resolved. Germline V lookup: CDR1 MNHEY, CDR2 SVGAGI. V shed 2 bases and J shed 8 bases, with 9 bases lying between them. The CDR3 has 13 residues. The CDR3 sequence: CASSYELGEKLFF. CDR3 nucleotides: TGTGCCAGCAGTTACGAACTCGGAGAAAAACTGTTTTTT.

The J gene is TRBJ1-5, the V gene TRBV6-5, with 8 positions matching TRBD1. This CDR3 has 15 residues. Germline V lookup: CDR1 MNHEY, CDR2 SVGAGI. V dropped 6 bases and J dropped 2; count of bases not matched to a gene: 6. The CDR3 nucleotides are TGTGCCAGCAGCCGGGGACAGGAAGGCAATCAGCCCCAGCATTTT. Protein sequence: CASSRGQEGNQPQHF.

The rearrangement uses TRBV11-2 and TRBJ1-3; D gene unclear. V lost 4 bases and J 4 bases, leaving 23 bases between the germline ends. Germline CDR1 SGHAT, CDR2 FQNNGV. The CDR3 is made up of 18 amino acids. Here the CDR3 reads CASSSTRTVPYSGNTIYF. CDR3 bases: TGTGCCAGCAGCTCTACTCGGACGGTCCCCTATTCCGGAAACACCATATATTTT.